This TCR beta chain stems from a study of blood T cell repertoires in COVID-19. Method: immunoSEQ multiplex PCR; TCRdb's copy keeps in-frame clones and lacks some. This table has a few hundred thousand clones, 70% to 90% appearing once. The clonotype was recovered from a woman between 45 and 60 years old with active or convalescent COVID-19. The sequencing sample was made of peripheral blood.

The CDR3 sequence is CASSSQETQYF. CDR3 DNA sequence: TGTGCCAGCAGCTCTCAAGAGACCCAGTACTTC. The rearrangement uses TRBV11-2 and TRBJ2-5; D is undetermined. V shed 4 bases and J shed 2 bases, with 2 bases lying between them. The CDR3 covers 11 residues. From germline, CDR1 is SGHAT and CDR2 FQNNGV.